The present T cell receptor beta chain was sequenced within a study of blood T cell repertoires in COVID-19. Sequencing was performed with immunoSEQ multiplex PCR; in TCRdb, only in-frame clones are kept and a portion is missing. Found here are 99,000 or so clones, about four fifths of them singletons; the top ten hold less than 20%. The CDR3 spans 14 residues. V was pared by 4 bases and J by 4 bases, with 6 bases of the junction left unmatched. CDR1 is SQVTM and CDR2 is ANQGSEA in the germline V gene. This chain connects TRBV29-1 to TRBJ2-1, with TRBD2 matching over 8 bases. The sequencing input was peripheral blood. The origin of this receptor is a woman of 80 years or more with acute or convalescent COVID-19. The CDR3 DNA reads as TGCAGCGTTGGGATAGCGGGGATTTACAATGAGCAGTTCTTC. Translated, it gives CSVGIAGIYNEQFF.